This TCR beta chain was found in a study of breast tumors, draining lymph nodes, adjacent tissues. Study-level findings and limits: The data were judged consistent with most tumor T cells coming from lymph node and expanding in tumor. Data only fit, rather than demonstrated, lymph node origin of most tumor T cells. Tumor and nontumor repertoires were significantly more similar in luminal-like than in basal-like breast cancer. Tumors had less TCR diversity than lymph nodes, more than nontumor tissue.

This clonotype was counted only a few times. Antigen specificity is unknown. Samples came from axillary lymph nodes draining the breast cancer. The CDR3 totals 13 residues. Germline V gene lookup returns CDR1 MNHEY and CDR2 SVGEGT. The V end lost 6 bases, the J end lost 4 bases, and 12 bases lay between the germline ends. One entry per CDR3 protein results from TCRdb running MiXCR on the multiplex PCR reads. The data hold some 110,000 distinct CDR3 sequences, with around 30% observed a single time. The source material was axillary lymph node tissue. The chain couples TRBV6-2 or TRBV6-3 to TRBJ1-2; possibly TRBD1 for D (6 bases). The sequence was collected from a female donor with breast cancer. Some clones in this sample may be carry-over from other donors' samples. The CDR3 DNA reads as TGTGCCAGCAGGCCCAGGGGTAGCTATGGCTACACCTTC. Encoded protein: CASRPRGSYGYTF.